This TCR beta chain was obtained from a study of shared clonotypes between healthy human individuals. Study-wide findings and caveats: Clonotype sharing among donors likely depends on sequencing depth.

Points on this clone: Its antigen is not identified.

J was trimmed by 8 bases and V by 3 bases; bases with no gene match: 13. There are 16 residues in the CDR3. CDR1 and CDR2 (germline): MDHEN, SYDVKM. Nashville, Tennessee was home to all donors, each a Caucasian adult. Genomic DNA of every subset was divided equally among multiple immunoSEQ plates. With ten immunoSEQ deep assay plates, unsorted PBMC DNA underwent sequencing. Data came from immunoSEQ multiplex PCR; TCRdb stores just in-frame clones and leaves some out. The repertoire holds fewer than 600,000 clones, with 75% to 85% as singletons. The TCR sequence derives from a middle-aged woman in good health. Some clones in this sample may be carry-over from other donors' samples. The rearrangement uses TRBV28 and TRBJ1-2; TRBD1 aligns across 9 bases. Sequenced input: PBMCs. The CDR3 spells CASSFSPGQGLWGYTF. The CDR3 DNA reads TGTGCCAGCAGTTTCTCCCCGGGACAGGGTCTTTGGGGCTACACCTTC.